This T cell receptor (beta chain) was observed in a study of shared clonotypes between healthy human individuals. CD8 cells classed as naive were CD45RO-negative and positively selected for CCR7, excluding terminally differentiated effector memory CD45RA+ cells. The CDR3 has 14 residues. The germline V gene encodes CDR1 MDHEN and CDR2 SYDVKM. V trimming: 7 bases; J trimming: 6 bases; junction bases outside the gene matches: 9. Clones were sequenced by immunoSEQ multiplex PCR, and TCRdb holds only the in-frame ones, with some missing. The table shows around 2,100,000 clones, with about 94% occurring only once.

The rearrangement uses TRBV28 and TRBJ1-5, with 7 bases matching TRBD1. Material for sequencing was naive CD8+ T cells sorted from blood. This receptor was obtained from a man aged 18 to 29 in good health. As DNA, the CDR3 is TGTGCCAGCACCCCTAGACAGGGCCTTCAGCCCCAGCATTTT. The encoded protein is CASTPRQGLQPQHF.